This T cell receptor beta chain was profiled in a study of T cells in localized non-small cell lung cancer. The study's findings and limits: Prolonged overall survival went with higher T cell density in the blood.

The CDR3 loop spans 16 amino acids. From germline, CDR1 is SGHRS and CDR2 YFSETQ. The V gene end was trimmed by 2 bases and the J gene end by 7 bases; junction bases not matched to a gene: 14. The table came from immunoSEQ multiplex PCR; TCRdb's copy has only in-frame clones and leaves some out. The sample records about 74,000 clones, around 84% being singletons. Concerning this clone itself: Its specificity is not known.

Source: peripheral blood, taken before any cancer treatment. The rearrangement uses TRBV5-1 and TRBJ1-1, with TRBD1 identical over 7 bases. The sequence was obtained from a female donor of 60 years or more with stage I lung adenocarcinoma. The CDR3 nucleotides read TGCGCCAGCAGCTTTGAGAGTAGGGTAGGGGGCGGTGAAGCTTTCTTT. Its translation: CASSFESRVGGGEAFF.